Sequencing of this T cell receptor delta chain was carried out in a study of Vδ1+ human thymocytes. Broader study findings: In the thymus, TRG and TRD repertoires looked highly polyclonal with Gaussian CDR3 lengths. Despite high sort purity, roughly 20% of thymic T cell receptor delta sequences were Vdelta2.

Germline CDR1 reads TSWWSYY; CDR2 reads QGS. The CDR3 has 20 residues. With V trimmed by 0 bases and J by 2 bases, 17 bases remained unmatched. The sorted cells were CD3+ Vdelta1+ Vdelta2- thymocytes from alphabeta-depleted thymus. Extracted RNA was reverse transcribed into cDNA. Multiplex PCR used pooled V-gene forward primers and a constant-region reverse primer to amplify CDR3s. TCRdb re-called the multiplex PCR reads through CATT. Among about 75,000 delta-chain clones listed, approximately 37% were seen once. The sample holds a few counts of this clone. Its antigen remains unknown. The sequenced sample was Vdelta1+ gamma-delta thymocytes from the thymus. Specified subset: FACS-sorted CD3+ TCRalphabeta- TCRVdelta1+ TCRVdelta2- thymocytes. This TCR was sampled from a boy under two years old who had congenital heart surgery. The V call is TRDV1, the J call TRDJ1; TRDD2 agrees at 8 bases. The CDR3 sequence: CALGELRASYERWGTDKLIF. For the CDR3, the DNA is TGTGCTCTTGGGGAACTTCGGGCTTCCTACGAACGGTGGGGGACCGATAAACTCATCTTT.